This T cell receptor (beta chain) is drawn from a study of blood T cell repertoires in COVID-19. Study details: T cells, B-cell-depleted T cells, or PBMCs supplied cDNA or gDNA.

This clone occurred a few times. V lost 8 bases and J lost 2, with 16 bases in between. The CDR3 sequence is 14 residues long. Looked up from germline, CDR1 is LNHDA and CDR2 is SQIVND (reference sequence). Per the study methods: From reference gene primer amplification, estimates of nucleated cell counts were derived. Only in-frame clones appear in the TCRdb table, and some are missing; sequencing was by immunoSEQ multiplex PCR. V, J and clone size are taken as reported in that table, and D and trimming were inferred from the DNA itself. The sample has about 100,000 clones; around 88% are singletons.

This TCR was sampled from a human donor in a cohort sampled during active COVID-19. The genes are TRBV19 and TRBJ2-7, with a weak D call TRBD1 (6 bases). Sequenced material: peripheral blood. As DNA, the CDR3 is TGTGCCAGTTCGGACAGATCAATGACCTACGAGCAGTACTTC. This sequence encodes CASSDRSMTYEQYF.